Here is one T cell receptor beta chain with its context. This specimen comes from a study of blood T cell repertoires in COVID-19. As processed by the authors: Reference gene primer amplification gave nucleated cell count estimates. Generated by immunoSEQ multiplex PCR, the TCRdb table keeps only in-frame clones and is missing some. The D gene and trimming were derived from the DNA, and the V and J assignments and clone size from that table. The sample lists 100,000 to 150,000 clones; around 84% were seen once. Germline V gives CDR1 SGHTA, CDR2 FQGTGA. CDR3 length equals 16 residues. V gave up 7 bases and J gave up 2 bases, with 17 bases separating them.

The receptor was derived from a man between 40 and 49 years old with acute COVID-19. The source material was PBMCs or T cells enriched from blood (not recorded which). The chain combines TRBV7-3 with TRBJ2-2, with D maybe TRBD1 (6 bases). The CDR3 DNA reads as TGTGCCAGCACCTTGCAGGGGCTTCTTAACACCGGGGAGCTGTTTTTT. It encodes CASTLQGLLNTGELFF.